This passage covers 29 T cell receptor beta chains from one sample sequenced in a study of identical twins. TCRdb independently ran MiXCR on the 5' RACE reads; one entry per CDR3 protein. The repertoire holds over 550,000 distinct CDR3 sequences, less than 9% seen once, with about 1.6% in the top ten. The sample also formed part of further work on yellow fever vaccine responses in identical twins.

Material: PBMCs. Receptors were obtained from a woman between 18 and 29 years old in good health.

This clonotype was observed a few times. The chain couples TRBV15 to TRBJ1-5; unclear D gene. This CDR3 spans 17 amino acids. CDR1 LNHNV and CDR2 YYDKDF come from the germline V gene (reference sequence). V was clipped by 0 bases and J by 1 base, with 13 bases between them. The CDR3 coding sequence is TGTGCCACCAGCAGAGATCCTGGGGTACAAAGCAATCAGCCCCAGCATTTT. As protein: CATSRDPGVQSNQPQHF.

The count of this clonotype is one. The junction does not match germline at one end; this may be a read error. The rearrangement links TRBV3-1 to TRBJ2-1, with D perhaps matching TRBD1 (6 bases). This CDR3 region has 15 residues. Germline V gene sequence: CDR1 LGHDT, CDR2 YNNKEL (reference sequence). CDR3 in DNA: TGTGCCAGCACCCAACAGGGTGGGCCCTACAATGAGCAGTTCTTC. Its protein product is CASTQQGGPYNEQFF.

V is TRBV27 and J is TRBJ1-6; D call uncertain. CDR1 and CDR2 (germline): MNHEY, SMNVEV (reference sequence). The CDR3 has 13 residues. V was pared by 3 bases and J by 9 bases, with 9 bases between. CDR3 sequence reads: CASSFGMGSPLHF. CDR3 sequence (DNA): TGTGCCAGCAGTTTCGGGATGGGTTCACCCCTCCACTTT.

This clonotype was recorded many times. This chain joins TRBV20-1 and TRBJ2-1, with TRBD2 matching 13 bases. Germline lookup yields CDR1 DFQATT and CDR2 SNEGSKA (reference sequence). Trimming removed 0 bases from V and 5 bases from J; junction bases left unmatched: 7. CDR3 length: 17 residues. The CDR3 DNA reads TGCAGTGCTAGAGACCCAACTAGCGGGGGGGAGAACAATGAGCAGTTCTTC. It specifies CSARDPTSGGENNEQFF.

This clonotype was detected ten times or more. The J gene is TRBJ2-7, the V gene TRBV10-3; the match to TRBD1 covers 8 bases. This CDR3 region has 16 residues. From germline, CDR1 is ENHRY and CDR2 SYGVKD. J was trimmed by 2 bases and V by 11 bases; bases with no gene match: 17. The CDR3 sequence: CAVRGQVERGTYEQYF. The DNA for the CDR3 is TGTGCCGTAAGGGGACAGGTTGAAAGGGGAACCTACGAGCAGTACTTC.

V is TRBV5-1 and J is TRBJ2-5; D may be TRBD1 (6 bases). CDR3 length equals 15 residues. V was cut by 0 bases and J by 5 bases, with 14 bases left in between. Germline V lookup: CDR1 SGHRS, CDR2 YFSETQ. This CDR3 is CASSLGQAGGETQYF. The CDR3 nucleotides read TGCGCCAGCAGCTTGGGACAGGCAGGCGGGGAGACCCAGTACTTC.

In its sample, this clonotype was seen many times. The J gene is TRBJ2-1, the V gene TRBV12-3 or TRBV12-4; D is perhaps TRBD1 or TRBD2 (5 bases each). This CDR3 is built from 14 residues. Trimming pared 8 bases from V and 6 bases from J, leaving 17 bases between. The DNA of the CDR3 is TGTGCCAGCTACCCCTATCAGGGACCCAATGAGCAGTTCTTC. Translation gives CASYPYQGPNEQFF.

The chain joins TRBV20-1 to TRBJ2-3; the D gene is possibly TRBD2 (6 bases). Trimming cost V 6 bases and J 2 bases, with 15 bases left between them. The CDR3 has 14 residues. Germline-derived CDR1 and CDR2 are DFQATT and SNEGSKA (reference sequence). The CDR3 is CSAYATGVTDTQYF. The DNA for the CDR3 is TGCAGTGCCTACGCAACGGGGGTCACAGATACGCAGTATTTT.

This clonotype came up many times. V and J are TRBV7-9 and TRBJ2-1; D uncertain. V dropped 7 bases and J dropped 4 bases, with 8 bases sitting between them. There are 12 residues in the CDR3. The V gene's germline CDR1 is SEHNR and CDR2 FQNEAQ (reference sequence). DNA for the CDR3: TGTGCCAGCACCACCCAGTACAATGAGCAGTTCTTC. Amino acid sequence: CASTTQYNEQFF.

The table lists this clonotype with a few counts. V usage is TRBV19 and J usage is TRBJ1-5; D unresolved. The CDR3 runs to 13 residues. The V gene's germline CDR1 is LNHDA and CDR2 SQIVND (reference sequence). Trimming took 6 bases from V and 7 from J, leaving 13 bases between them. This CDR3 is CASRPGLYQPQHF. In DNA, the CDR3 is TGTGCCAGTAGGCCAGGTCTCTACCAGCCCCAGCATTTT.

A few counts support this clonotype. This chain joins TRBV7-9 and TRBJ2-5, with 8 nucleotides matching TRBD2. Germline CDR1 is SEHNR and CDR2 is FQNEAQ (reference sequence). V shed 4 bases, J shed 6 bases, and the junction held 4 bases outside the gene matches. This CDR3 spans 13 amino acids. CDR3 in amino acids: CASSSGLEKTQYF. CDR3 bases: TGTGCCAGCAGCTCGGGACTAGAGAAGACCCAGTACTTC.

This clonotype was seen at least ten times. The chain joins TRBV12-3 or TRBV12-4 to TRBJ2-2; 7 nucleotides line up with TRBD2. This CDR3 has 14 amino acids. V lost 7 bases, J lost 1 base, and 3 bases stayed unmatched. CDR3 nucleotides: TGTGCCAGCATCACTAGCGTGAACACCGGGGAGCTGTTTTTT. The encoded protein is CASITSVNTGELFF.

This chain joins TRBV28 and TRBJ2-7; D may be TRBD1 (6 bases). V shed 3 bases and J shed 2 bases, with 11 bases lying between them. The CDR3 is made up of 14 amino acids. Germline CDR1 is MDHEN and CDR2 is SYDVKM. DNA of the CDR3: TGTGCCAGCAGTTTTCAGGGGCGTCCCTACGAGCAGTACTTC. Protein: CASSFQGRPYEQYF.

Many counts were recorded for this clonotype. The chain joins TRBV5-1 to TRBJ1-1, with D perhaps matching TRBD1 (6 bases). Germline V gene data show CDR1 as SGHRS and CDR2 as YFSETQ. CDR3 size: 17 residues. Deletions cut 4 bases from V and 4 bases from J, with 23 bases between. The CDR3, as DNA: TGCGCCAGCAGCCCCCGAGAGACCCTTAGGGGGGGCACTGAAGCTTTCTTT. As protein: CASSPRETLRGGTEAFF.

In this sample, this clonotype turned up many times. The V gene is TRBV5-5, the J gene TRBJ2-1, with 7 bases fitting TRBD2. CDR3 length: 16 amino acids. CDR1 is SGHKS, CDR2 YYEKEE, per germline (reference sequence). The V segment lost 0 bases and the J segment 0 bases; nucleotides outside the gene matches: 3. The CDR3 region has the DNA TGTGCCAGCAGCTTGGGGCTAGCGGCCTCCTACAATGAGCAGTTCTTC. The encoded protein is CASSLGLAASYNEQFF.

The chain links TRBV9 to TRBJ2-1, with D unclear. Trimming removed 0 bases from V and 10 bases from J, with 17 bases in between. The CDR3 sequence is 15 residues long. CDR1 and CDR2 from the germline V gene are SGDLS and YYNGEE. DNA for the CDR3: TGTGCCAGCAGCGTAGAGCCTAAAATTTTGGACGAGCAGTTCTTC. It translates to CASSVEPKILDEQFF.

CDR3 nucleotide sequence: TGTGCCAGCAGCACCGGGACTAGCGGGCACGGGACCGGGGAGCTGTTTTTT. It specifies CASSTGTSGHGTGELFF. V is TRBV7-8 and J is TRBJ2-2; 12 nucleotides agree with TRBD2. This CDR3 is built from 17 residues. Germline loops: CDR1 SGHVS, CDR2 FQNEAQ. With 5 bases clipped from V and 5 bases from J, the junction kept 9 bases outside the gene matches.

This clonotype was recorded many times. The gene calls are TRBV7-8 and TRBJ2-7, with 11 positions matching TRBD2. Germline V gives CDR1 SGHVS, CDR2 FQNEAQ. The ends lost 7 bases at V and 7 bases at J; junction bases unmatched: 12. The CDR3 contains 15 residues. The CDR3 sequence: CASTLVASGRREQYF. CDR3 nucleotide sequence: TGTGCCAGCACCCTAGTGGCTAGCGGGAGGAGGGAGCAGTACTTC.

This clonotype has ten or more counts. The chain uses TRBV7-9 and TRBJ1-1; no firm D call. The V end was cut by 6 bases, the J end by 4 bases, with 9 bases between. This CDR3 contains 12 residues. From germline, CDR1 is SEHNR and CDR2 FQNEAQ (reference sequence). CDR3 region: CASRFEGTEAFF. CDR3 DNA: TGTGCCAGCAGGTTTGAGGGCACTGAAGCTTTCTTT.

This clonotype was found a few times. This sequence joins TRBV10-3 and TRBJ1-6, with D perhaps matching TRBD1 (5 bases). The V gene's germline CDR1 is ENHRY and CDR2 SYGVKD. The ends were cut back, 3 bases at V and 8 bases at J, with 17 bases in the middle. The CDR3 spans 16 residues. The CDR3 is CAISEGLGRGDSPLHF. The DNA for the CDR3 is TGTGCCATCAGTGAAGGACTAGGAAGAGGGGATTCACCCCTCCACTTT.

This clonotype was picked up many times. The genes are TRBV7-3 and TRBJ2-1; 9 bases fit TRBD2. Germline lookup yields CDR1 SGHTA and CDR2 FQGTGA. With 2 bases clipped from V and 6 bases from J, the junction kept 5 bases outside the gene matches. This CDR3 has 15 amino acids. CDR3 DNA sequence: TGTGCCAGCAGCTTAGGACTAGCGAGCCCCAATGAGCAGTTCTTC. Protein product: CASSLGLASPNEQFF.

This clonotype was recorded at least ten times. The CDR3 loop reads CASSEAVRLGDGYTF. The DNA for the CDR3 is TGTGCCAGCAGTGAAGCGGTCCGACTTGGAGATGGCTACACCTTC. The rearrangement uses TRBV6-1 and TRBJ1-2; D unresolved. V was cut by 0 bases and J by 6 bases, with 14 bases left in between. CDR3 length equals 15 residues. The germline CDR1 and CDR2 sequences are MNHNS and SASEGT.

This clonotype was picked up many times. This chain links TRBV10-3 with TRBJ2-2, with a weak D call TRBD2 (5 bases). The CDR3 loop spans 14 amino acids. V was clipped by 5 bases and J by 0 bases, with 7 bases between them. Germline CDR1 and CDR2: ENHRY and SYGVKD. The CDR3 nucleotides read TGTGCCATCAGTCGGGGAGCGAACACCGGGGAGCTGTTTTTT. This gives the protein CAISRGANTGELFF.

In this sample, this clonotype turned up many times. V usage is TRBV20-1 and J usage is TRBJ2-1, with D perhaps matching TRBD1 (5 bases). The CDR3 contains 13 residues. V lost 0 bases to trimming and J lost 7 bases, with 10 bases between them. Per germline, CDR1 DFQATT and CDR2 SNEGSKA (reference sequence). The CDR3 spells CSARDGAGNEQFF. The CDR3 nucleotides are TGCAGTGCTAGAGATGGGGCAGGGAATGAGCAGTTCTTC.

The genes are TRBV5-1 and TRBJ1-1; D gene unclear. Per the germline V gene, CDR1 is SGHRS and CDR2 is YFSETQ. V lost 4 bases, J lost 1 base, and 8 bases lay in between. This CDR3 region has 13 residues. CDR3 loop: CASSEGTNTEAFF. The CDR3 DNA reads TGCGCCAGCAGCGAAGGCACGAACACTGAAGCTTTCTTT.

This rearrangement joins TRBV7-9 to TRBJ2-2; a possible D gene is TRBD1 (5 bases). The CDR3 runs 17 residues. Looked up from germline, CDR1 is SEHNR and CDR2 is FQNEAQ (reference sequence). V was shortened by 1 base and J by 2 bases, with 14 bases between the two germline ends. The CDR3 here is CASSLGPPDTNTGELFF. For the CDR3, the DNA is TGTGCCAGCAGCTTAGGTCCCCCGGACACTAACACCGGGGAGCTGTTTTTT.

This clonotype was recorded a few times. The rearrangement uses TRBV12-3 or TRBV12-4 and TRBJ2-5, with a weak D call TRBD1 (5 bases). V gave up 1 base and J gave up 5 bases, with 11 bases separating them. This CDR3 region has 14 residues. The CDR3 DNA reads TGTGCCAGCAGTTTAGATCAGGGTTGGGAGACCCAGTACTTC. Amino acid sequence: CASSLDQGWETQYF.

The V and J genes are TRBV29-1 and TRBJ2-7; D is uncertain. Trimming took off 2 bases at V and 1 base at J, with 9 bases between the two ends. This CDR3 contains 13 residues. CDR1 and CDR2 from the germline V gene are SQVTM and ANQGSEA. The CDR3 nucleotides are TGCAGCGTTGAAAAAACTGGATCCTACGAGCAGTACTTC. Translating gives CSVEKTGSYEQYF.

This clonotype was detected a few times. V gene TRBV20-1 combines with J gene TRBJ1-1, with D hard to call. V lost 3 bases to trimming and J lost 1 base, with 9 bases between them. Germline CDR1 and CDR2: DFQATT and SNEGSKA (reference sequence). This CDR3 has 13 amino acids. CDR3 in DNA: TGCAGTGCTAGTGACAACCGGAACACTGAAGCTTTCTTT. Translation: CSASDNRNTEAFF.